The text below deals with one T cell receptor (beta chain). Its antigen is currently unknown. These data belong to a study of CD4 T cells in relation to SARS-CoV-2 and coronaviruses. This CDR3 region has 14 residues. Germline V lookup: CDR1 SGHRS, CDR2 YFSETQ. The V end lost 1 base, the J end lost 7 bases, and 9 bases lay between the germline ends. Generated by immunoSEQ multiplex PCR, the TCRdb table keeps only in-frame clones and is missing some. The sample contains over 15,000 clones, about 81% of which appear only once. Before the COVID-19 pandemic, during about 2011-2019, CD4+ T cells were taken from unexposed donors. Isolation of CD4+ T cells took place after roughly nine days in culture. Unexposed-donor CD4+ T cells were probed with SARS-CoV-2 S/N and four cold-coronavirus spikes, cells permitting.

Sequenced material: CD4+ T cells from PBMCs, cultured in vitro. The V call is TRBV5-1, the J call TRBJ1-6; D may be TRBD1 (6 bases). This receptor was obtained from a human donor in good health. The CDR3 spells CASSLTGKNSPLHF. CDR3 nucleotide sequence: TGCGCCAGCAGCTTGACAGGGAAGAATTCACCCCTCCACTTT.